This T cell receptor (beta chain) was captured in a study of shared clonotypes between healthy human individuals. Across the whole study: Aged between 18 and 49, the donors were a couple of women and three men.

Study-wide results and limits: With few donors, the genetic and exposure-history diversity represented was limited.

Profiled with immunoSEQ multiplex PCR; TCRdb holds only in-frame clones, not every one. The data show millions of clones, about 92% seen once. A word on this clone: The target antigen is unknown.

This TCR derives from a man aged 18 to 30 in good health. Some clones in this sample may be carry-over from other donors' samples. The sample taken for sequencing was naive CD4+ T cells from PBMCs. Subset described: CD45RA+ positively selected.

DNA of the CDR3: TGCGCCAGCAGCTTGCAGGGTAGGGACACCGGGGAGCTGTTTTTT. This translates into CASSLQGRDTGELFF. This chain joins TRBV5-1 and TRBJ2-2, with D maybe TRBD1 (5 bases). In germline, CDR1 is SGHRS, CDR2 YFSETQ. The CDR3 extends over 15 amino acids. Trimming took off 1 base at V and 3 bases at J, with 10 bases between the two ends.